The T cell receptor beta chain described here comes from a study of blood T cell repertoires in COVID-19. On the study more broadly: Samples of COVID-19 (acute and convalescent) were obtained from the United States, Italy and Spain. T cells, B-cell-depleted T cells, or PBMCs supplied cDNA or gDNA.

Generated by immunoSEQ multiplex PCR, the TCRdb table keeps only in-frame clones and is missing some. This sample has approximately 70,000 clones, with 85% to 90% found just once. CDR1 LNHDA and CDR2 SQIVND come from the germline V gene (reference sequence). The CDR3 is 12 residues long. V dropped 8 bases and J dropped 3 bases, with 8 bases sitting between them. The TCR comes from a human donor in a cohort sampled during active COVID-19. The chain combines TRBV19 with TRBJ1-3, with D hard to call. The material sequenced was peripheral blood. For the CDR3, the DNA is TGTGCCAGTTGGACTTTTGGAAACACCATATATTTT. Residues: CASWTFGNTIYF. Combining the CDR3 with reference TRBV19 and TRBJ1-3 gives the whole variable domain DGGITQSPKYLFRKEGQNVTLSCEQNLNHDAMYWYRQDPGQGLRLIYYSQIVNDFQKGDIAEGYSVSREKKESFPLTVTSAQKNPTAFYLCASWTFGNTIYFGEGSWLTVV.